This T cell receptor (beta chain) was found in a study of regulatory T cells in long-lasting Graves disease. Turning to this clonotype: Its antigen is as yet unknown. Relative to the germline gene, one junction end is altered; a read error may explain this.

To make TCR beta libraries, researchers used iRepertoire HTBI primers and Arm-PCR of CDR3 regions. TCRdb re-called the multiplex PCR reads through MiXCR, storing one row per CDR3 protein. Of almost 350,000 distinct CDR3 sequences detected, around 20% appear once; the ten largest clones hold 29%. The sample's time point: persistent/refractory GD, antithyroid drugs over 5 years with positive TRAb. From RNA extracted from PBMCs, the TCR library was made. Study conclusions and caveats: Persistent disease showed a preference for TRBV28, TRBJ1-2 and TRBJ2-5. The researchers studied only peripheral blood, not thyroid tissue.

Germline V gene lookup returns CDR1 SGHNT and CDR2 YYREEE (reference sequence). This CDR3 is 17 amino acids long. This rearrangement joins TRBV5-4 to TRBJ2-7; D possibly uses TRBD1 or TRBD2 (5 bases each). This TCR was sampled from a female donor with Graves disease. The starting material was peripheral blood mononuclear cells (PBMCs), obtained when the disease was refractory, from a patient treated with antithyroid drugs. The CDR3 DNA reads as TGTGCCAGCAGCTTGGCCGGACGGGGCCATATCTCCTATGAGCAGTACTTC. Amino acids: CASSLAGRGHISYEQYF.